This T cell receptor (beta chain) was retrieved from a study of shared clonotypes between healthy human individuals. Study-wide points: Donor scarcity curtailed the genetic and exposure-history diversity represented herein.

Concerning this clone itself: Its antigen is undetermined.

The study drew all its donors from Caucasian adults living in Nashville, Tennessee. The CDR3 has 13 amino acids. Germline V gene lookup returns CDR1 LNHDA and CDR2 SQIVND (reference sequence). V lost 8 bases to trimming and J lost 4 bases, with 14 bases between them. Splitting of each subset's genomic DNA was done evenly across several immunoSEQ plates. Profiling relied on immunoSEQ multiplex PCR, and the TCRdb table lists in-frame clones only, not all of them. In the table there are 490,000 or so clones, about 80% of which are singletons. The V and J genes are TRBV19 and TRBJ1-2, with a weak D call TRBD1 (5 bases). The clonotype was recovered from a woman between 35 and 50 years old in good health. Some clones in this sample may be carry-over from other donors' samples. The sequencing input was PBMCs. This CDR3 reads CASALTGPYGYTF. CDR3 bases: TGTGCCAGTGCCTTGACGGGGCCCTATGGCTACACCTTC.